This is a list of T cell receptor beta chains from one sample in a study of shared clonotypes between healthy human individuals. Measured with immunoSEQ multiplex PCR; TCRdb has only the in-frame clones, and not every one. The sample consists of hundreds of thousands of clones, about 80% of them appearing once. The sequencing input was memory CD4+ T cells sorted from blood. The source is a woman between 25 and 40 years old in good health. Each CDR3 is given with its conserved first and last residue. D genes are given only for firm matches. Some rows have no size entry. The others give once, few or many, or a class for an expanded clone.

CDR3nt: TGCAGCGGGGGGCGCGCTTCGCTTGAAGCTTTCTTT
CDR3aa: CSGGRASLEAFF
v_gene: TRBV29-1
j_gene: TRBJ1-1
d_gene: -
abundance: -

CDR3nt: TGTGCCAGCAGTTATACGGTAAATGAAAAACTGTTTTTT
CDR3aa: CASSYTVNEKLFF
v_gene: TRBV2
j_gene: TRBJ1-4
d_gene: -
abundance: -

CDR3nt: TGTGCCACCAGCAGAGGCATTGGAAATCGGCGCTCTGGGGCCAACGTCCTGACTTTC
CDR3aa: CATSRGIGNRRSGANVLTF
v_gene: TRBV15
j_gene: TRBJ2-6
d_gene: -
abundance: -

CDR3nt: TGTGCCAGTAGGGCAGAATGGTTGGATGAGCAGTTCTTC
CDR3aa: CASRAEWLDEQFF
v_gene: TRBV19
j_gene: TRBJ2-1
d_gene: -
abundance: -

CDR3nt: TGCGCCAGCAGCTTCGTGGCGGGAGGAGGCACAGATACGCAGTATTTT
CDR3aa: CASSFVAGGGTDTQYF
v_gene: TRBV5-1
j_gene: TRBJ2-3
d_gene: TRBD2
abundance: many

CDR3nt: TGTGCCAGCAGCTTAGCGGACAGGGGGCCACCCAACTATGGCTACACCTTC
CDR3aa: CASSLADRGPPNYGYTF
v_gene: TRBV7-7
j_gene: TRBJ1-2
d_gene: TRBD1
abundance: -

CDR3nt: TGTGCCAGCAGTTTATCGGGTATTCAGGGGGCGAACACCGGGGAGCTGTTTTTT
CDR3aa: CASSLSGIQGANTGELFF
v_gene: TRBV28
j_gene: TRBJ2-2
d_gene: TRBD1
abundance: many

CDR3nt: TGTGCCAGCAGTTTTGGGGGGAGGGCTGAAGAGCAGTACTTC
CDR3aa: CASSFGGRAEEQYF
v_gene: TRBV28
j_gene: TRBJ2-7
d_gene: TRBD2
abundance: -

CDR3nt: TGTGCCAGCAGTCTTGGAGAGAGCAATCAGCCCCAGCATTTT
CDR3aa: CASSLGESNQPQHF
v_gene: TRBV6-6
j_gene: TRBJ1-5
d_gene: -
abundance: -

CDR3nt: TGTGCCAGCAGTTTTTCTCTAGGGAATAGCAATCAGCCCCAGCATTTT
CDR3aa: CASSFSLGNSNQPQHF
v_gene: TRBV28
j_gene: TRBJ1-5
d_gene: -
abundance: -

CDR3nt: TGTGCCAGCAGGGCTAGCGGGAGGGTTGAGCAGTTCTTC
CDR3aa: CASRASGRVEQFF
v_gene: TRBV6-5
j_gene: TRBJ2-1
d_gene: TRBD2
abundance: -

CDR3nt: TGTGCCAGCAGTCTGGACAGATTCACTGAAGCTTTCTTT
CDR3aa: CASSLDRFTEAFF
v_gene: TRBV5-4
j_gene: TRBJ1-1
d_gene: -
abundance: -

CDR3nt: TGTGCCAGCACCCTCAAAATCGGGGCGGGAGCGGGAGATACGCAGTATTTT
CDR3aa: CASTLKIGAGAGDTQYF
v_gene: TRBV7-9
j_gene: TRBJ2-3
d_gene: TRBD2
abundance: once

CDR3nt: TGTGCCAGCAGGGGGGGACAGACCTACGAGCAGTACTTC
CDR3aa: CASRGGQTYEQYF
v_gene: TRBV28
j_gene: TRBJ2-7
d_gene: -
abundance: few

CDR3nt: TGTGCCAGCAGCTTAGCCGGACCGTACAATGAGCAGTTCTTC
CDR3aa: CASSLAGPYNEQFF
v_gene: TRBV7-9
j_gene: TRBJ2-1
d_gene: -
abundance: -

CDR3nt: TGTGCCAGCAGGTCTAACTCCTACGAGCAGTACTTC
CDR3aa: CASRSNSYEQYF
v_gene: TRBV27
j_gene: TRBJ2-7
d_gene: -
abundance: -

CDR3nt: TGTGCCAGCAGCTTAGATCCCACACGACTAGAGACCCAGTACTTC
CDR3aa: CASSLDPTRLETQYF
v_gene: TRBV11-2
j_gene: TRBJ2-5
d_gene: -
abundance: once

CDR3nt: TGTGCCAGCAGTTCCATAGCGGGAGTACCCACAGATACGCAGTATTTT
CDR3aa: CASSSIAGVPTDTQYF
v_gene: TRBV28
j_gene: TRBJ2-3
d_gene: TRBD2
abundance: few

CDR3nt: TGTGCCAGCAGCTTAACGAAAGGGAACTATGGCTACACCTTC
CDR3aa: CASSLTKGNYGYTF
v_gene: TRBV7-3
j_gene: TRBJ1-2
d_gene: -
abundance: -

CDR3nt: TGTGCCAGCACCAATACAAACAAACGGGATGAGCAGTTCTTC
CDR3aa: CASTNTNKRDEQFF
v_gene: TRBV27
j_gene: TRBJ2-1
d_gene: -
abundance: -

CDR3nt: TGCGCCAGCAGAACAGATTATAATCAGCCCCAGCATTTT
CDR3aa: CASRTDYNQPQHF
v_gene: TRBV5-1
j_gene: TRBJ1-5
d_gene: -
abundance: few

CDR3nt: TGTGCCAGCAGTCCGCAGAGAGACTCCTACGAGCAGTACTTC
CDR3aa: CASSPQRDSYEQYF
v_gene: TRBV11-1
j_gene: TRBJ2-7
d_gene: -
abundance: -

CDR3nt: TGTGCCAGTCTCGGGACAGAAGCTACTGGAAACACCATATATTTT
CDR3aa: CASLGTEATGNTIYF
v_gene: TRBV6-1
j_gene: TRBJ1-3
d_gene: TRBD1
abundance: few

CDR3nt: TGCGCCAGCAGCCAACCTTCTAGCGGGAAACACGAGCAGTACTTC
CDR3aa: CASSQPSSGKHEQYF
v_gene: TRBV4-1
j_gene: TRBJ2-7
d_gene: TRBD2
abundance: -

CDR3nt: TGTGCCAGCACCAACGGGGGATCGGGAAACACCATATATTTT
CDR3aa: CASTNGGSGNTIYF
v_gene: TRBV6-5
j_gene: TRBJ1-3
d_gene: -
abundance: -

CDR3nt: TGTGCCAGCAGTCCCCAGACAGGGGAGTGGCAAAAACTGTTTTTT
CDR3aa: CASSPQTGEWQKLFF
v_gene: TRBV28
j_gene: TRBJ1-4
d_gene: TRBD1
abundance: -

CDR3nt: TGTGCCAGCAGCAATACACCCTCGAGGAACGAGCAGTACTTC
CDR3aa: CASSNTPSRNEQYF
v_gene: TRBV21-1
j_gene: TRBJ2-7
d_gene: -
abundance: -

CDR3nt: TGTGCCAGCAGTTTATCAAGGACAGCGAACACTGAAGCTTTCTTT
CDR3aa: CASSLSRTANTEAFF
v_gene: TRBV27
j_gene: TRBJ1-1
d_gene: -
abundance: -

CDR3nt: TGTGCCATCAGTGGTCAGGGGCACTATGGCTACACCTTC
CDR3aa: CAISGQGHYGYTF
v_gene: TRBV10-3
j_gene: TRBJ1-2
d_gene: -
abundance: -

CDR3nt: TGTGCCAGCAGTACGACAGGGGGCGCAACCCTCTCTGGAAACACCATATATTTT
CDR3aa: CASSTTGGATLSGNTIYF
v_gene: TRBV25-1
j_gene: TRBJ1-3
d_gene: TRBD1
abundance: -

CDR3nt: TGTGCCAGCAGCTTAGCCCGACAGGGGTACAACGAGCAGTACTTC
CDR3aa: CASSLARQGYNEQYF
v_gene: TRBV7-9
j_gene: TRBJ2-7
d_gene: TRBD1
abundance: -

CDR3nt: TGTGCCAGCAGCTTAGAAAGCGGGAGGGCACACGAGCAGTTCTTC
CDR3aa: CASSLESGRAHEQFF
v_gene: TRBV7-2
j_gene: TRBJ2-1
d_gene: TRBD2
abundance: -

CDR3nt: TGTGCCAGTAGTACCAACAGGGGTTTGACAACCAAAAACATTCAGTACTTC
CDR3aa: CASSTNRGLTTKNIQYF
v_gene: TRBV19
j_gene: TRBJ2-4
d_gene: TRBD1
abundance: -

CDR3nt: TGTGCCAGCAGCCCCCCCGGGAGTTGGGGCACTGAAGCTTTCTTT
CDR3aa: CASSPPGSWGTEAFF
v_gene: TRBV14
j_gene: TRBJ1-1
d_gene: -
abundance: -

CDR3nt: TGTGCCAGCAGCCAAGGGGCCTTGAGCTCTGGAAACACCATATATTTT
CDR3aa: CASSQGALSSGNTIYF
v_gene: TRBV4-2
j_gene: TRBJ1-3
d_gene: -
abundance: -

CDR3nt: TGCAGCGTTTCAGCGGCAGGGGGGTCCCAGCCCCAGCATTTT
CDR3aa: CSVSAAGGSQPQHF
v_gene: TRBV29-1
j_gene: TRBJ1-5
d_gene: TRBD1
abundance: -

CDR3nt: TGCGCCAGCAGCTTGGATGGGAGATCGAACACCGGGGAGCTGTTTTTT
CDR3aa: CASSLDGRSNTGELFF
v_gene: TRBV5-1
j_gene: TRBJ2-2
d_gene: -
abundance: -

CDR3nt: TGTGCCATCAGCCGAACGACAGGGAAGGAGACCCAGTACTTC
CDR3aa: CAISRTTGKETQYF
v_gene: TRBV10-3
j_gene: TRBJ2-5
d_gene: TRBD1
abundance: -

CDR3nt: TGTGCCAGCAGTAAGACCCGGGACAGGGACACTGAAGCTTTCTTT
CDR3aa: CASSKTRDRDTEAFF
v_gene: TRBV6-4
j_gene: TRBJ1-1
d_gene: TRBD1
abundance: few

CDR3nt: TGTGCCAGCAGCCAAGTAGGCGCCGGGGAGCTGTTTTTT
CDR3aa: CASSQVGAGELFF
v_gene: TRBV4-2
j_gene: TRBJ2-2
d_gene: -
abundance: once

CDR3nt: TGCACCAGCAGACGATTAGGGGCCAGGGGGCGCTTGAACTATGGCTACACCTTC
CDR3aa: CTSRRLGARGRLNYGYTF
v_gene: TRBV1
j_gene: TRBJ1-2
d_gene: -
abundance: -